The 23 T cell receptor beta chains listed next were all sequenced from one sample in a study of cytomegalovirus exposure and HLA in healthy donors. The PCR made use of 60 Vbeta and 13 Jbeta primers. Here immunoSEQ multiplex PCR was the method, and the copy in TCRdb shows in-frame clones only, minus some. The table includes some 150,000 clones, around 66% detected once. The sequenced sample was PBMCs. Receptor source: a woman aged 25 to 39 in good health and CMV-seropositive.

The V and J genes are TRBV29-1 and TRBJ1-2; TRBD1 might be the D (6 bases). In germline, CDR1 is SQVTM, CDR2 ANQGSEA. V lost 3 bases to trimming and J lost 8 bases, with 25 bases between them. The CDR3 length is 16 residues. The CDR3 DNA is TGCAGCGTTGACAGGCCATTGAAAGGGGGTCTACTCGGCTACACCTTC. Its protein product is CSVDRPLKGGLLGYTF.

This clone was seen only a few times. CDR3 residues: CAWQNHPRIHGYTF. CDR3 nucleotides: TGTGCCTGGCAAAATCATCCGCGAATCCATGGCTACACCTTC. The chain recombines TRBV30 with TRBJ1-2, with D hard to call. V was pared by 5 bases and J by 6 bases, with 19 bases between. There are 14 residues in the CDR3. CDR1 GTSNPN and CDR2 SVGIG come from the germline V gene (reference sequence). The variable domain in full, completed from reference TRBV30 and TRBJ1-2, reads SQTIHQWPATLVQPVGSPLSLECTVEGTSNPNLYWYRQAAGRGLQLLFYSVGIGQISSEVPQNLSASRPQDRQFILSSKKLLLSDSGFYLCAWQNHPRIHGYTFGSGTRLTVV.

This clone has a handful of counts. V usage is TRBV5-1 and J usage is TRBJ1-4, with a possible D match to TRBD1 (5 bases). Germline V gene data show CDR1 as SGHRS and CDR2 as YFSETQ. The CDR3 is 14 residues long. V was shortened by 0 bases and J by 5 bases, with 8 bases between the two germline ends. The CDR3 DNA is TGCGCCAGCAGCTTGGGACAGTACAATGAAAAACTGTTTTTT. Amino acids: CASSLGQYNEKLFF.

V is TRBV7-8 and J is TRBJ1-1; the match to TRBD1 covers 9 bases. The CDR3 runs 17 residues. Looked up from germline, CDR1 is SGHVS and CDR2 is FQNEAQ. The J segment lost 5 bases and the V segment lost 0 bases, leaving 10 bases of the junction unmatched. CDR3 nucleotides: TGTGCCAGCAGCTTAGCAGGGACAGGGCGGGGAAGAACTGAAGCTTTCTTT. It yields the protein CASSLAGTGRGRTEAFF.

The V and J genes are TRBV4-1 and TRBJ2-7; TRBD2 is a possible D gene (6 bases). The germline CDR1 and CDR2 sequences are MGHRA and YSYEKL. This CDR3 spans 16 amino acids. The V end was cut by 2 bases, the J end by 1 base, with 15 bases between. In DNA form, the CDR3 reads TGCGCCAGCAGCCAACCTCCTGGCGGGGAGTCCTACGAGCAGTACTTC. This encodes CASSQPPGGESYEQYF.

The chain uses TRBV4-1 and TRBJ2-7; 10 nucleotides line up with TRBD2. The germline V gene has CDR1 MGHRA and CDR2 YSYEKL. With 2 bases clipped from V and 1 base from J, the junction kept 5 bases outside the gene matches. This CDR3 has 16 amino acids. This chain's CDR3 is CASSQLTSGASYEQYF. In DNA, the CDR3 is TGCGCCAGCAGCCAACTAACTAGCGGGGCGTCCTACGAGCAGTACTTC.

This clone was detected a few times. The chain links TRBV6-5 to TRBJ2-6; tentative D call: TRBD2 (5 bases). V lost 10 bases, J lost 0 bases, and 10 bases lay in between. Germline CDR1 reads MNHEY; CDR2 reads SVGAGI. The CDR3 has 14 residues. Here the CDR3 reads CATLEGSGANVLTF. The CDR3 bases are TGTGCCACCCTAGAGGGCTCTGGGGCCAACGTCCTGACTTTC.

The rearrangement uses TRBV6-8 and TRBJ1-2, with 9 bases fitting TRBD1. The ends lost 5 bases at V and 1 base at J; junction bases unmatched: 8. Germline CDR1 reads MNHGY; CDR2 reads SAAAGT. The CDR3 sequence is 16 residues long. The CDR3 sequence is CASSPGQGWFNYGYTF. The CDR3 bases are TGTGCCAGCAGTCCGGGACAGGGTTGGTTTAACTATGGCTACACCTTC.

This clone was observed a few times. The chain uses TRBV4-1 and TRBJ1-4, with a possible D match to TRBD1 (6 bases). The CDR3 totals 17 residues. Trimming stripped 1 base from V and 2 bases from J, with 14 bases between. In germline, CDR1 is MGHRA, CDR2 YSYEKL. CDR3 amino acids: CASSQAAGAGTNEKLFF. In nucleotides, the CDR3 is TGCGCCAGCAGCCAAGCGGCAGGGGCCGGCACTAATGAAAAACTGTTTTTT.

This clone occurred a few times. The genes are TRBV5-1 and TRBJ1-2; D gene uncertain. Trimming removed 0 bases from V and 6 bases from J, with 12 bases in between. CDR1 and CDR2 from the germline V gene are SGHRS and YFSETQ. This CDR3 spans 14 amino acids. CDR3 sequence (DNA): TGCGCCAGCAGCTTGGCCGGGAGGGTCCATGGCTACACCTTC. This translates into CASSLAGRVHGYTF.

The gene calls are TRBV27 and TRBJ2-2, with a possible D match to TRBD2 (6 bases). This CDR3 comprises 14 residues. V dropped 7 bases and J dropped 2 bases, with 11 bases sitting between them. Germline V lookup: CDR1 MNHEY, CDR2 SMNVEV (reference sequence). The CDR3 DNA reads TGTGCCAGCACCCGGGACTTCAACACCGGGGAGCTGTTTTTT. Protein product: CASTRDFNTGELFF.

This chain joins TRBV4-1 and TRBJ2-7; D might be TRBD1 (5 bases). Trimming stripped 4 bases from V and 2 bases from J, with 15 bases between. Germline CDR1 and CDR2: MGHRA and YSYEKL. There are 15 residues in the CDR3. The CDR3 is CASSPLQGSTYEQYF. The CDR3 DNA is TGCGCCAGCAGCCCACTCCAGGGCTCTACCTACGAGCAGTACTTC.

The rearrangement joins TRBV5-1 to TRBJ2-5; D gene unclear. Germline values: CDR1 SGHRS, CDR2 YFSETQ. CDR3 length: 12 amino acids. Trimming stripped 4 bases from V and 1 base from J, with 5 bases between. The CDR3 coding sequence is TGCGCCAGCAGCCCATCCCAAGAGACCCAGTACTTC. Translated, it gives CASSPSQETQYF.

At least ten counts were recorded for this clone. The chain is built from TRBV6-1 and TRBJ1-1; TRBD1 matches at 7 bases. V dropped 7 bases and J dropped 7; count of bases not matched to a gene: 12. This CDR3 has 14 amino acids. Germline V gene sequence: CDR1 MNHNS, CDR2 SASEGT. The CDR3 nucleotides are TGTGCCAGCACCCGACAGGGCCCGGCGGGTGAAGCTTTCTTT. Protein sequence: CASTRQGPAGEAFF.

This clone was seen a few times. This chain joins TRBV30 and TRBJ2-7; 12 nucleotides line up with TRBD2. The germline V gene encodes CDR1 GTSNPN and CDR2 SVGIG (reference sequence). This CDR3 comprises 16 residues. V gave up 2 bases and J gave up 7 bases; unmatched junction bases: 12. CDR3 loop: CAWSFPRLAGVDEQYF. As DNA, the CDR3 is TGTGCCTGGAGTTTCCCCCGACTAGCGGGAGTCGATGAGCAGTACTTC.

V usage is TRBV7-3 and J usage is TRBJ2-7, with 9 bases fitting TRBD1. V lost 0 bases and J lost 5; bases outside the gene matches: 5. The CDR3 has 15 residues. Germline-derived CDR1 and CDR2 are SGHTA and FQGTGA. CDR3 in DNA: TGTGCCAGCAGCTTAACTGGACAGGGGTCCAACGAGCAGTACTTC. Protein product: CASSLTGQGSNEQYF.

The rearrangement uses TRBV28 and TRBJ1-4; a weak D match, TRBD1 (5 bases). The germline CDR1 and CDR2 sequences are MDHEN and SYDVKM. The CDR3 loop spans 15 amino acids. Trimming left V 3 bases short and J 8 bases short, with 16 bases between. The CDR3 bases are TGTGCCAGCAGTTTGGGGAGGGGTTGGGGAGAAAAACTGTTTTTT. This encodes CASSLGRGWGEKLFF.

The chain recombines TRBV25-1 with TRBJ1-1; tentative D call: TRBD1 (6 bases). Trimming removed 2 bases at V and 1 base at J, with 17 bases between. Germline V gene lookup returns CDR1 MGHDK and CDR2 SYGVNS. The CDR3 length is 17 residues. The CDR3 sequence: CASSEHRDTGENTEAFF. CDR3 coding DNA: TGTGCCAGCAGTGAACACCGGGACACCGGAGAGAACACTGAAGCTTTCTTT.

This clone showed up just a few times. The chain uses TRBV28 and TRBJ1-3, with 7 bases fitting TRBD1. CDR3 length equals 15 residues. The V gene end was trimmed by 5 bases and the J gene end by 0 bases; junction bases not matched to a gene: 4. Germline values: CDR1 MDHEN, CDR2 SYDVKM. The DNA for the CDR3 is TGTGCCAGCAGTCGCAGGGGGAGCTCTGGAAACACCATATATTTT. This encodes CASSRRGSSGNTIYF.

The chain uses TRBV5-1 and TRBJ1-5; 10 positions agree with TRBD1. J lost 7 bases, V lost 6 bases, and 7 bases had no gene match. The CDR3 covers 14 residues. Per germline, CDR1 SGHRS and CDR2 YFSETQ. In DNA form, the CDR3 reads TGCGCCAGCACCCGACAGGGGGCAGACCAGCCCCAGCATTTT. It yields the protein CASTRQGADQPQHF.

The chain uses TRBV2 and TRBJ1-6, with a weak D call TRBD1 (6 bases). The V end was cut by 4 bases, the J end by 8 bases, with 12 bases between. The CDR3 runs 14 residues. Germline assignment: CDR1 SNHLY and CDR2 FYNNEI. The DNA for the CDR3 is TGTGCCAGCAGTGCGGACAGCTCATATTCACCCCTCCACTTT. Protein product: CASSADSSYSPLHF.

The gene calls are TRBV29-1 and TRBJ1-5; D might be TRBD1 (5 bases). Germline CDR1 SQVTM, CDR2 ANQGSEA. This CDR3 is built from 12 residues. V lost 4 bases to trimming and J lost 9 bases, with 13 bases between them. For the CDR3, the DNA is TGCAGCGTTGGCAACTTCCAGGGGCCCCAGCATTTT. Protein: CSVGNFQGPQHF. Complete variable domain (other parts from reference TRBV29-1 and TRBJ1-5): SAVISQKPSRDICQRGTSLTIQCQVDSQVTMMFWYRQQPGQSLTLIATANQGSEATYESGFVIDKFPISRPNLTFSTLTVSNMSPEDSSIYLCSVGNFQGPQHFGDGTRLSIL.

This sequence joins TRBV27 and TRBJ2-5, with TRBD1 matching over 7 bases. The CDR3 extends over 16 amino acids. With 2 bases clipped from V and 3 bases from J, the junction kept 9 bases outside the gene matches. Germline V gene lookup returns CDR1 MNHEY and CDR2 SMNVEV (reference sequence). Here the CDR3 DNA reads TGTGCCAGCAGTTTACCGCCCCGACAGGGAGAAGAGACCCAGTACTTC. Translating it yields CASSLPPRQGEETQYF.